This section outlines one T cell receptor (beta chain) sequence together with its context. These data are taken from a study of human T cells and chemical hapten exposure. The time point is: patch test 1, 2 weeks after DPC sensitization. Treatment here: therapeutic diphenylcyclopropenone sensitization with weekly scalp DPC. CDR1 and CDR2 (germline): SGDLS, YYNGEE. There are 15 residues in the CDR3. The J segment lost 1 base and the V segment lost 4 bases, leaving 4 bases of the junction unmatched. TCRdb called the RACE reads again in MiXCR, with one record for every CDR3 protein. The sample records approximately 74,000 distinct CDR3 sequences, around 30% being singletons.

This clonotype was sampled from a man aged 35-49 years with alopecia areata. Some clones in this sample may be carry-over from other donors' samples. The material was whole blood, obtained in connection with sensitization to the hapten diphenylcyclopropenone (DPC). The gene calls are TRBV9 and TRBJ2-3; the match to TRBD1 covers 9 bases. The CDR3 sequence: CASSNRDRGTDTQYF. The DNA of the CDR3 is TGTGCCAGCAGCAACCGGGACAGGGGCACAGATACGCAGTATTTT.